Sequencing of this TCR beta chain was carried out in a study of cytomegalovirus exposure and HLA in healthy donors. General study results and limits: A few CMV-associated chains proved CMV antigen-specific in vitro.

For this clone: Antigen unknown.

Assay used: immunoSEQ multiplex PCR; TCRdb lists only in-frame clones, some missing. In the table there are around 190,000 clones, about three quarters of which are singletons. The TCR originated in a woman aged 25 to 39 in good health and CMV-seronegative. Sequencing used PBMCs.

The chain's CDR3 is CASSDRGRSGWGNQPQHF. CDR3 in DNA: TGTGCCAGTAGCGACAGGGGGCGGAGTGGATGGGGCAATCAGCCCCAGCATTTT. V gene TRBV19 combines with J gene TRBJ1-5, with 10 bases fitting TRBD1. The V and J ends lost 6 bases and 2 bases, in that order; junction bases with no gene match: 13. The CDR3 is 18 residues long. Germline CDR1 is LNHDA and CDR2 is SQIVND (reference sequence).